The 4 T cell receptor beta chains below all came from one sample that was sequenced in a study of cytomegalovirus exposure and HLA in healthy donors. Amplification used 60 Vbeta primers and 13 Jbeta primers. TCRdb keeps only in-frame clones here, not all; method: immunoSEQ multiplex PCR. The sample includes some 150,000 clones, roughly four fifths seen only once; the top ten take 3.2%. The sequenced sample was PBMCs. These receptors originate from a man younger than 30 in good health and CMV-seropositive.

The chain employs TRBV28 and TRBJ1-2; 8 bases map to TRBD1. CDR3 length equals 12 residues. With 6 bases clipped from V and 7 bases from J, the junction kept 4 bases outside the gene matches. Per the germline V gene, CDR1 is MDHEN and CDR2 is SYDVKM. CDR3 amino acids: CASRPTGVGYTF. The CDR3 nucleotides are TGTGCCAGCAGGCCGACAGGGGTTGGCTACACCTTC.

This clone was counted only a few times. Other nucleotide sequences in the sample specify the same CDR3. V and J are TRBV29-1 and TRBJ2-7; possibly TRBD2 for D (6 bases). Trimming cost V 3 bases and J 6 bases, with 9 bases left between them. Per germline, CDR1 SQVTM and CDR2 ANQGSEA. The CDR3 spans 11 residues. For the CDR3, the DNA is TGCAGCGTTGAGCGGGGTCCCGAGCAGTACTTC. This gives the protein CSVERGPEQYF.

The chain recombines TRBV6-6 with TRBJ1-2; D gene uncertain. CDR1 is MNHNY and CDR2 is SVGAGI in the germline V gene (reference sequence). Trimming stripped 4 bases from V and 0 bases from J, with 9 bases between. The CDR3 length is 14 residues. Written as DNA, the CDR3 is TGTGCCAGCAGTTCGCGGCAGTCTAACTATGGCTACACCTTC. Its protein product is CASSSRQSNYGYTF.

In its sample, this clone was seen a few times. The chain recombines TRBV5-1 with TRBJ1-3; 9 nucleotides match TRBD1. V lost 2 bases and J lost 0; bases outside the gene matches: 6. In germline, CDR1 is SGHRS, CDR2 YFSETQ. CDR3 length: 17 amino acids. The CDR3 nucleotides are TGCGCCAGCAGCTTCAGGGACAGGGAAAGCTCTGGAAACACCATATATTTT. It codes for CASSFRDRESSGNTIYF.